A single sample is the source of the 20 T cell receptor beta chains below, sequenced in a study of blood T cell repertoires in COVID-19. Assay used: immunoSEQ multiplex PCR; TCRdb lists only in-frame clones, some missing. The data contain around 260,000 clones, approximately 91% of them singletons. Sequenced: peripheral blood. The source is a person under 30 with COVID-19, enrolled during active disease.

This rearrangement joins TRBV6-5 to TRBJ2-1; 9 bases align to TRBD1. Germline V lookup: CDR1 MNHEY, CDR2 SVGAGI. This CDR3 contains 15 residues. V trimming: 6 bases; J trimming: 3 bases; junction bases outside the gene matches: 6. CDR3 sequence (DNA): TGTGCCAGCAGCCCCCGGGACAGGGACTACAATGAGCAGTTCTTC. It yields the protein CASSPRDRDYNEQFF.

The chain links TRBV24-1 to TRBJ2-2, with D unresolved. Trimming stripped 5 bases from V and 0 bases from J, with 9 bases between. This CDR3 spans 15 amino acids. Per germline, CDR1 KGHDR and CDR2 SFDVKD. The CDR3 reads CATSGRRANTGELFF. The CDR3 DNA reads TGTGCCACCAGTGGTCGGAGAGCGAACACCGGGGAGCTGTTTTTT.

V is TRBV3-1 (or the pseudogene TRBV3-2) and J is TRBJ1-5; tentatively, D is TRBD1 (5 bases). V gave up 0 bases and J gave up 2 bases, with 8 bases separating them. The germline V gene encodes CDR1 LGHDT and CDR2 YNNKEL (reference sequence). The CDR3 spans 15 residues. The CDR3 DNA is TGTGCCAGCAGCCAAGAGCCGGGGGGCAATCAGCCCCAGCATTTT. It is translated as CASSQEPGGNQPQHF.

In this sample, this clone turned up a few times. V is TRBV18 and J is TRBJ1-2; D remains unclear. Germline V lookup: CDR1 KGHSH, CDR2 LQKENI. This CDR3 is 13 amino acids long. The germline V and J ends were trimmed by 4 bases and 4 bases, with 10 bases remaining between them. Written as DNA, the CDR3 is TGTGCCAGCTCACAAGAGGGAGGCTATGGCTACACCTTC. Its protein is CASSQEGGYGYTF.

J is TRBJ1-1 and V is TRBV13, with 8 bases that match TRBD1. V dropped 5 bases and J dropped 2; count of bases not matched to a gene: 7. In germline, CDR1 is PRHDT, CDR2 FYEKMQ (reference sequence). The CDR3 sequence is 15 residues long. Here the CDR3 reads CASSQYRGFNTEAFF. CDR3 nucleotide sequence: TGTGCCAGCAGCCAATACAGGGGGTTTAACACTGAAGCTTTCTTT.

The DNA of the CDR3 is TGTGCCACCGGGGACAGGGGTGAAGGCTACACCTTC. Translated: CATGDRGEGYTF. V and J are TRBV6-6 and TRBJ1-2; TRBD1 matches 10 bases. CDR1 MNHNY and CDR2 SVGAGI come from the germline V gene (reference sequence). J gave up 8 bases and V 10 bases, and 7 bases lay outside the gene matches. The CDR3 extends over 12 amino acids.

The J gene is TRBJ2-3, the V gene TRBV5-1; 7 nucleotides agree with TRBD2. In germline, CDR1 is SGHRS, CDR2 YFSETQ. The CDR3 runs 16 residues. V lost 0 bases, J lost 1 base, and 5 bases stayed unmatched. Written as DNA, the CDR3 is TGCGCCAGCAGCTTGGAGGTAGCGGGCGGCACAGATACGCAGTATTTT. It translates to CASSLEVAGGTDTQYF.

This clone was seen only once. The rearrangement joins TRBV27 to TRBJ2-1, with D possibly TRBD2 on 7 matching bases. V dropped 2 bases and J dropped 7 bases, with 9 bases sitting between them. The CDR3 contains 13 residues. CDR1 is MNHEY, CDR2 SMNVEV, per germline (reference sequence). DNA of the CDR3: TGTGCCAGCAGTTTACGGGGGGCTAATGAGCAGTTCTTC. It specifies CASSLRGANEQFF.

The chain is built from TRBV25-1 and TRBJ1-1; 8 nucleotides match TRBD1. CDR3 size: 12 residues. CDR1 and CDR2 (germline): MGHDK, SYGVNS. V was pared by 4 bases and J by 14 bases, with 9 bases of the junction left unmatched. In nucleotides, the CDR3 is TGTGCCAGCAGTGGGTCCCGGGACAGGCTCTTCTTT. This sequence encodes CASSGSRDRLFF.

V and J are TRBV29-1 and TRBJ2-1; TRBD1 aligns across 8 bases. Germline V CDR1 and CDR2: SQVTM, ANQGSEA. This CDR3 region has 13 residues. V gave up 5 bases and J gave up 7 bases; unmatched junction bases: 7. DNA of the CDR3: TGCAGCGTTTTCGGACAGGGAAGGAATGAGCAGTTCTTC. Amino acids: CSVFGQGRNEQFF.

CDR3 DNA sequence: TGTGCCAGCAGCCAAGGGAGAGTGCAGTTCTTC. It translates to CASSQGRVQFF. The chain joins TRBV6-2 or TRBV6-3 to TRBJ2-1, with D perhaps matching TRBD2 (5 bases). Germline V gene sequence: CDR1 MNHEY, CDR2 SVGEGT. CDR3 length: 11 residues. Trimming shortened V by 6 bases and J by 12 bases, and 12 bases separated the two germline ends.

The chain carries TRBV12-3 or TRBV12-4 and TRBJ1-1; 7 nucleotides agree with TRBD1. The CDR3 is 11 residues long. V shed 6 bases and J 8 bases; nucleotides not matched to a gene: 3. CDR3: CASSADREAFF. In DNA form, the CDR3 reads TGTGCCAGCAGCGCGGACAGGGAAGCTTTCTTT.

The CDR3 DNA sequence: TGTGCCAGCAGCTTGGGTGTGGGCTCACCCCTCCACTTT. This translates into CASSLGVGSPLHF. The V and J genes are TRBV5-4 and TRBJ1-6; D unresolved. CDR3 length: 13 residues. Between the trimmed V and J ends, which lost 0 bases and 10 bases, there was a span of 8 bases. Germline V gene sequence: CDR1 SGHNT, CDR2 YYREEE (reference sequence).

The chain combines TRBV6-2 or TRBV6-3 with TRBJ1-1, with D possibly matching TRBD1 (6 bases). Deletions cut 4 bases from V and 0 bases from J, with 15 bases between. The CDR3 has 16 amino acids. CDR1 is MNHEY and CDR2 is SVGEGT in the germline V gene. CDR3 sequence reads: CASSSWTEQMNTEAFF. Here the CDR3 DNA reads TGTGCCAGCAGTTCCTGGACAGAACAAATGAACACTGAAGCTTTCTTT.

The chain combines TRBV21-1 with TRBJ1-3; no DNA check was done on the table's D call, TRBD1. TRBV21-1 is recorded as a pseudogene. This CDR3 has 16 amino acids. The CDR3 loop reads CASSKGGQSSGNTIYF. In DNA, the CDR3 is TGTGCCAGCAGCAAAGGAGGACAGAGCTCTGGAAACACCATATATTTT.

The chain combines TRBV10-3 with TRBJ2-5; 13 nucleotides agree with TRBD2. Germline V lookup: CDR1 ENHRY, CDR2 SYGVKD. The trim removed 2 bases at V and 7 bases at J, leaving 4 bases unmatched. The CDR3 loop spans 15 amino acids. As DNA, the CDR3 is TGTGCCATCAGTGAGGGACTAGCGGGAGTAGGGACCCAGTACTTC. It yields the protein CAISEGLAGVGTQYF.

V gene TRBV27 combines with J gene TRBJ2-1, with TRBD1 identical over 7 bases. The CDR3 has 14 amino acids. Germline V lookup: CDR1 MNHEY, CDR2 SMNVEV (reference sequence). The V gene end was trimmed by 5 bases and the J gene end by 2 bases; junction bases not matched to a gene: 3. The CDR3 is CASSGQVPYNEQFF. The CDR3 nucleotides are TGTGCCAGCAGTGGACAGGTCCCCTACAATGAGCAGTTCTTC.

V gene TRBV28 combines with J gene TRBJ2-3; D call uncertain. CDR3 length: 13 residues. V was trimmed by 3 bases and J by 6 bases, leaving 10 bases between them. From germline, CDR1 is MDHEN and CDR2 SYDVKM. The CDR3 sequence is CASSFSHQDTQYF. The CDR3 DNA sequence: TGTGCCAGCAGTTTCTCGCACCAGGATACGCAGTATTTT.

The CDR3 DNA is TGTGCCAGCAGTTACTCCGGGGTAGACGAGCAGTACTTC. Amino acids: CASSYSGVDEQYF. This chain joins TRBV6-2 or TRBV6-3 and TRBJ2-7; D is possibly TRBD2 (5 bases). The CDR3 contains 13 residues. The germline CDR1 and CDR2 sequences are MNHEY and SVGEGT. Trimming left V 0 bases short and J 5 bases short, with 8 bases between.

The genes are TRBV6-6 and TRBJ1-6; TRBD1 is a possible D gene (5 bases). The germline V gene encodes CDR1 MNHNY and CDR2 SVGAGI (reference sequence). This CDR3 is 15 amino acids long. V lost 4 bases and J lost 7, with 14 bases in between. CDR3 nucleotide sequence: TGTGCCAGCAGTTCAGGGCGCGGCGAGAATTCACCCCTCCACTTT. Amino acids: CASSSGRGENSPLHF.